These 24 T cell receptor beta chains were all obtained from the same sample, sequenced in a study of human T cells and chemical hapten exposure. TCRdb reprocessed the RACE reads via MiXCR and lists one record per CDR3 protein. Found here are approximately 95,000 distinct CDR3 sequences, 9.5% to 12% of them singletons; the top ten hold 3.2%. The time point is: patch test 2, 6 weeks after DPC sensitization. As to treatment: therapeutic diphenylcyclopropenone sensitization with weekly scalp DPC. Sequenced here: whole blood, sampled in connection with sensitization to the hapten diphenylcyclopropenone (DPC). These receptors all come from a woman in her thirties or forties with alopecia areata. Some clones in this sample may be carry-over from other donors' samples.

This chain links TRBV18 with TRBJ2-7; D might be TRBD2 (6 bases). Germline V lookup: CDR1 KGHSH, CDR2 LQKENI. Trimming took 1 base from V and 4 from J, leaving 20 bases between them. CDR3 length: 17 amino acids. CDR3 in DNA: TGTGCCAGCTCACCACGGGCTAGCGCTGCTGGGCTATACGAGCAGTACTTC. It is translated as CASSPRASAAGLYEQYF.

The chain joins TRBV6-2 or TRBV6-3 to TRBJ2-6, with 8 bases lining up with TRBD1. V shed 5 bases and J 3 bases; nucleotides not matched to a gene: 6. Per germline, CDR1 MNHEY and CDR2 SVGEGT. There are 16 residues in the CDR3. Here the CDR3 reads CASSKDRVHGANVLTF. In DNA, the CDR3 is TGTGCCAGCAGTAAGGACAGGGTCCATGGGGCCAACGTCCTGACTTTC.

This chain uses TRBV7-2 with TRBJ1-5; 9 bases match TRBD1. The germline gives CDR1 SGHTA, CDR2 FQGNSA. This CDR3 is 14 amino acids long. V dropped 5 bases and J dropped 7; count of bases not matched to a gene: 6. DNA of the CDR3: TGTGCCAGCAGCGGACAGGGGCAGGGGCAGCCCCAGCATTTT. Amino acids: CASSGQGQGQPQHF.

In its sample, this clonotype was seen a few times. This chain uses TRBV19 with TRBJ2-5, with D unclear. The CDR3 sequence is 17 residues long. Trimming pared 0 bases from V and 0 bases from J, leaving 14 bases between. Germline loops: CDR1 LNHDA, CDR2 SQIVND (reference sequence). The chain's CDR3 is CASSIDRSLRYQETQYF. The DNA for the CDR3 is TGTGCCAGTAGTATAGATCGGAGTCTGCGGTACCAAGAGACCCAGTACTTC. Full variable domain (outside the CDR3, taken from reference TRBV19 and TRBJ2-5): DGGITQSPKYLFRKEGQNVTLSCEQNLNHDAMYWYRQDPGQGLRLIYYSQIVNDFQKGDIAEGYSVSREKKESFPLTVTSAQKNPTAFYLCASSIDRSLRYQETQYFGPGTRLLVL.

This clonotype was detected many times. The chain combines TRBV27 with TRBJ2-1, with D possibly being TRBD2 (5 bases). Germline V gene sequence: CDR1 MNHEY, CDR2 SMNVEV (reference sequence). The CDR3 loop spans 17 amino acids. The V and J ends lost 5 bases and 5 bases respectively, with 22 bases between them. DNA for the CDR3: TGTGCCAGCAGTGGAGGCCTTAGACGGCCGCCGAACAATGAGCAGTTCTTC. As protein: CASSGGLRRPPNNEQFF.

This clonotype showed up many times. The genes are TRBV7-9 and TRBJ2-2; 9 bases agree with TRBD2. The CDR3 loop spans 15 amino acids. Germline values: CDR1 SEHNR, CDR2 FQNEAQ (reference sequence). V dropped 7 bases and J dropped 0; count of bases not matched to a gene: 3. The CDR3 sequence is CASTSGASNTGELFF. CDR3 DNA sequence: TGTGCCAGCACTAGCGGGGCATCGAACACCGGGGAGCTGTTTTTT.

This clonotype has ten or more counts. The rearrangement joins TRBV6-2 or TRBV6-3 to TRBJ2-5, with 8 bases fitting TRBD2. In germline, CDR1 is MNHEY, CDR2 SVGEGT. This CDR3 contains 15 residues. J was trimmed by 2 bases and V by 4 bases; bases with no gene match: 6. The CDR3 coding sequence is TGTGCCAGCAGTTCGACCGGGGGGGGACAAGAGACCCAGTACTTC. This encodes CASSSTGGGQETQYF.

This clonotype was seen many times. The CDR3: CSAGRISNTGELFF. The CDR3 DNA is TGCAGTGCTGGTCGGATTTCAAACACCGGGGAGCTGTTTTTT. This chain joins TRBV20-1 and TRBJ2-2, with D unclear. The V gene's germline CDR1 is DFQATT and CDR2 SNEGSKA (reference sequence). The length of the CDR3 is 14 residues. Between the trimmed V and J ends, which lost 5 bases and 2 bases, there was a span of 12 bases.

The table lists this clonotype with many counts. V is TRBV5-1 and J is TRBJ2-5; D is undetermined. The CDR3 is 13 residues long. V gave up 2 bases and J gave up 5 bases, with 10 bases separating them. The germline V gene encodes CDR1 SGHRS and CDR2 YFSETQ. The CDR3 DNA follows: TGCGCCAGCAGCTTAGGTCTCGGGGAGACCCAGTACTTC. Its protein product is CASSLGLGETQYF.

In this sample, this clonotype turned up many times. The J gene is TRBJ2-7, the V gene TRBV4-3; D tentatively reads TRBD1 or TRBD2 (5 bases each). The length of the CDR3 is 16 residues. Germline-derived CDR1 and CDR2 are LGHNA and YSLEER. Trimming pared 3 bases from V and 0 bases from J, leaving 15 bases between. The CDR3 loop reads CASSQHPGTGSYEQYF. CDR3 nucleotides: TGCGCCAGCAGCCAGCACCCCGGGACGGGCTCCTACGAGCAGTACTTC.

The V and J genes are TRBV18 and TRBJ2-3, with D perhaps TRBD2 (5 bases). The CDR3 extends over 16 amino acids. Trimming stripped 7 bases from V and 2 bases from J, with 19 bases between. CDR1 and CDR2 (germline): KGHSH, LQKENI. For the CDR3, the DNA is TGTGCCAGCTGTCCTGGTCTTACGGGAATCACAGATACGCAGTATTTT. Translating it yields CASCPGLTGITDTQYF.

DNA for the CDR3: TGTGCCAGCAGGATCGCCAGTGTGAACACTGAAGCTTTCTTT. This gives the protein CASRIASVNTEAFF. This rearrangement joins TRBV6-5 to TRBJ1-1; no definite D call. There are 14 residues in the CDR3. Germline V gene data show CDR1 as MNHEY and CDR2 as SVGAGI. Trimming removed 6 bases from V and 0 bases from J, with 11 bases in between.

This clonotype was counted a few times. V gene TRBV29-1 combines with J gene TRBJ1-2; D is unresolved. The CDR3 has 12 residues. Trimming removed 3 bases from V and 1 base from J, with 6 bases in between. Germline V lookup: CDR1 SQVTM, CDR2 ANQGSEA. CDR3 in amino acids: CSVDASNYGYTF. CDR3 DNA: TGCAGCGTTGACGCCAGTAACTATGGCTACACCTTC.

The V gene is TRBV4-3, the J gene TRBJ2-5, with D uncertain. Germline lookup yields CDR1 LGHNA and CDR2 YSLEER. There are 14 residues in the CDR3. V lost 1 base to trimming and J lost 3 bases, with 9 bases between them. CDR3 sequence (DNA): TGCGCCAGCAGCCAAGGCCTACTCAAAGAGACCCAGTACTTC. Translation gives CASSQGLLKETQYF.

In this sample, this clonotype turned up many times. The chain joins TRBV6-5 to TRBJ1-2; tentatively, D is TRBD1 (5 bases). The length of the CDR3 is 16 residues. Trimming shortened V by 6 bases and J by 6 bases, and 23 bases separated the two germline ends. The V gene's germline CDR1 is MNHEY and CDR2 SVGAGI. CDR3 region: CASSPQRQRGTNGYTF. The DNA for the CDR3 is TGTGCCAGCAGCCCCCAGCGACAGAGGGGTACGAATGGCTACACCTTC.

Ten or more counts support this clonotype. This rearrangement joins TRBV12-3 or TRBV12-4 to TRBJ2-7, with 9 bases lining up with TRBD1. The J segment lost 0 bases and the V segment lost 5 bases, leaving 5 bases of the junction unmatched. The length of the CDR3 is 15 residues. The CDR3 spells CASSPDRGPSYEQYF. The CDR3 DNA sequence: TGTGCCAGCAGTCCGGACAGGGGCCCCTCCTACGAGCAGTACTTC.

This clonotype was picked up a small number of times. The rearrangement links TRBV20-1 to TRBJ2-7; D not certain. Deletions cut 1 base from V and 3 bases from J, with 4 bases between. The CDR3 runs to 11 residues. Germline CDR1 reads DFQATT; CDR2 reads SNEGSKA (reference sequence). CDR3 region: CSARVDYEQYF. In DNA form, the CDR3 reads TGCAGTGCTAGAGTGGACTACGAGCAGTACTTC.

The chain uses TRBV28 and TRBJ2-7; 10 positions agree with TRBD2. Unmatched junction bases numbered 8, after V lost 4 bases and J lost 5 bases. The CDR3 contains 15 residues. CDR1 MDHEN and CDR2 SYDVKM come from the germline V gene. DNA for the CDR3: TGTGCCAGCAGTTCCCCAGCGGGAGGGCCCCACGAGCAGTACTTC. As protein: CASSSPAGGPHEQYF.

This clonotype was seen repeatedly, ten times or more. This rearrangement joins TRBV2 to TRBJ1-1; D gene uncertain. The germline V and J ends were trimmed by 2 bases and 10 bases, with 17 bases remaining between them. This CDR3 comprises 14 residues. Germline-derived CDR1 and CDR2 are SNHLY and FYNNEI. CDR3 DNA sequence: TGTGCCAGCAGTGAAATCCTCTACTGGAAGGGAGCTTTCTTT. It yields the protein CASSEILYWKGAFF.

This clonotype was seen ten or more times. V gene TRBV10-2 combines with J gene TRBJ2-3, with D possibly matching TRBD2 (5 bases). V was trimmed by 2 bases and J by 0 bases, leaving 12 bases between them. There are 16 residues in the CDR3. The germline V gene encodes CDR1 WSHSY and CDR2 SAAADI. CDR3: CASSEGRGWSTDTQYF. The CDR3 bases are TGCGCCAGCAGTGAGGGCCGCGGGTGGAGCACAGATACGCAGTATTTT.

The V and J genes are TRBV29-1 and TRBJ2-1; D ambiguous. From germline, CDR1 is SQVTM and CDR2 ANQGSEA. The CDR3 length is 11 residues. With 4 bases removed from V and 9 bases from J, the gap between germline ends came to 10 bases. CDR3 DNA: TGCAGCGTTGGTGGGGTAGGTGAGCAGTTCTTC. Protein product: CSVGGVGEQFF.

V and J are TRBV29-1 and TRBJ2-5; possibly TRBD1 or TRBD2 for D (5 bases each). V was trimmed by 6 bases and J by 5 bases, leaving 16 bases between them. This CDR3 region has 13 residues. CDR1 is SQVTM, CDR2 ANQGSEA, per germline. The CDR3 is CSVQGPLVETQYF. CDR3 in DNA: TGCAGCGTGCAGGGACCCCTCGTCGAGACCCAGTACTTC. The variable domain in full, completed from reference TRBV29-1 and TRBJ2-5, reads SAVISQKPSRDICQRGTSLTIQCQVDSQVTMMFWYRQQPGQSLTLIATANQGSEATYESGFVIDKFPISRPNLTFSTLTVSNMSPEDSSIYLCSVQGPLVETQYFGPGTRLLVL.

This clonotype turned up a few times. In DNA, the CDR3 is TGTGCCAGCAGCCAAGATTACTCCCCCGTCTACGAGCAGTACTTC. This translates into CASSQDYSPVYEQYF. The chain carries TRBV3-1 and TRBJ2-7; no firm D call. Trimming left V 0 bases short and J 3 bases short, with 12 bases between. The CDR3 runs 15 residues. Germline V gene sequence: CDR1 LGHDT, CDR2 YNNKEL (reference sequence).

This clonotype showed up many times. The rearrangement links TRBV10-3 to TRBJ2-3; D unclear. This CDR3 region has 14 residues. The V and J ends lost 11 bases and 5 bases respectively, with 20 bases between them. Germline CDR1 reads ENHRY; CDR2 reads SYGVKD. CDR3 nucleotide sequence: TGTGCCGTTACGGAAGCGCAAAAGGGAGATACGCAGTATTTT. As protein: CAVTEAQKGDTQYF.